The next 18 T cell receptor beta chains were all read from a single sample in a study of blood T cell repertoires in COVID-19 (dated by TCRdb to about 2020). Library preparation employed the immunoSEQ multiplex PCR assay. TCRdb re-hosts the immuneACCESS table, in-frame sequences only. Its copies lack some clones; in the studies checked, an unresolved V gene accounts for under half of them, and the cause for the rest is not known. A total of around 290,000 clones appear in this sample, approximately 88% of them only once. The ten largest clones represent about 1.7% of the sample. Sequencing used PBMCs or T cells enriched from blood (not recorded which). Every receptor here comes from a woman aged 40-49 years who had recovered from COVID-19.

The J gene is TRBJ2-7, the V gene TRBV5-4, with TRBD2 identical over 10 bases. The CDR3 spans 16 residues. Germline CDR1 reads SGHNT; CDR2 reads YYREEE (reference sequence). V shed 4 bases, J shed 4 bases, and the junction held 11 bases outside the gene matches. CDR3 loop: CASSLPASGSIYEQYF. The CDR3 region has the DNA TGTGCCAGCAGCCTGCCGGCTAGCGGGAGTATTTACGAGCAGTACTTC.

A few counts support this clone. The chain employs TRBV19 and TRBJ1-1; D is ambiguous. The CDR3 has 13 residues. CDR1 and CDR2 (germline): LNHDA, SQIVND (reference sequence). V was pared by 3 bases and J by 3 bases, with 8 bases between. CDR3 residues: CASSITRYTEAFF. The CDR3 DNA is TGTGCCAGTAGTATTACAAGATACACTGAAGCTTTCTTT. Full variable domain (missing parts from reference TRBV19 and TRBJ1-1): DGGITQSPKYLFRKEGQNVTLSCEQNLNHDAMYWYRQDPGQGLRLIYYSQIVNDFQKGDIAEGYSVSREKKESFPLTVTSAQKNPTAFYLCASSITRYTEAFFGQGTRLTVV.

The chain employs TRBV5-1 and TRBJ2-1; TRBD2 matches 10 bases. CDR3 length: 15 residues. CDR1 is SGHRS and CDR2 is YFSETQ in the germline V gene. Unmatched junction bases numbered 5, after V lost 2 bases and J lost 6 bases. The CDR3 DNA reads as TGCGCCAGCAGCTTTTTCGGGACTAGCGTCAATGAGCAGTTCTTC. Translated: CASSFFGTSVNEQFF.

The chain combines TRBV2 with TRBJ1-1, with a weak D call TRBD1 (6 bases). Deletions cut 5 bases from V and 1 base from J, with 11 bases between. This CDR3 spans 14 amino acids. Germline-derived CDR1 and CDR2 are SNHLY and FYNNEI. The CDR3 region has the DNA TGTGCCAGCAGTCCCAGAGGGGGGAACACTGAAGCTTTCTTT. Amino acids: CASSPRGGNTEAFF.

This chain links TRBV30 with TRBJ1-1, with D unresolved. The germline V and J ends were trimmed by 8 bases and 1 base, with 8 bases remaining between them. The CDR3 sequence is 11 residues long. The germline V gene has CDR1 GTSNPN and CDR2 SVGIG (reference sequence). CDR3 sequence (DNA): TGTGCCGCGTCATGGAACACTGAAGCTTTCTTT. Translation: CAASWNTEAFF.

This clone was recorded a few times. V usage is TRBV7-9 and J usage is TRBJ1-5; D gene unclear. Deletions cut 3 bases from V and 3 bases from J, with 9 bases between. Germline V gives CDR1 SEHNR, CDR2 FQNEAQ (reference sequence). CDR3 length: 14 amino acids. Here the CDR3 reads CASSFDGDNQPQHF. CDR3 in DNA: TGTGCCAGCAGCTTTGACGGGGACAATCAGCCCCAGCATTTT.

This chain uses TRBV7-9 with TRBJ1-2, with D maybe TRBD1 (6 bases). V was cut by 4 bases and J by 6 bases, with 15 bases left in between. Germline CDR1 and CDR2: SEHNR and FQNEAQ (reference sequence). The CDR3 is 14 residues long. This CDR3 reads CASSSAYNRDGYTF. Written as DNA, the CDR3 is TGTGCCAGCAGCTCCGCATATAACAGGGATGGCTACACCTTC.

The chain links TRBV30 to TRBJ1-2, with 9 bases identical to TRBD1. Germline V lookup: CDR1 GTSNPN, CDR2 SVGIG (reference sequence). The junction had 13 bases not matched to a gene; V was cut back by 5 bases and J by 9 bases. The CDR3 has 14 residues. CDR3 in amino acids: CAWAYPGTGTRYTF. The CDR3 nucleotides are TGTGCCTGGGCATATCCCGGGACAGGGACTCGCTACACCTTC.

The rearrangement links TRBV28 to TRBJ1-1, with D possibly matching TRBD1 (6 bases). Germline CDR1 and CDR2: MDHEN and SYDVKM. Trimming left V 2 bases short and J 3 bases short, with 7 bases between. This CDR3 has 13 residues. CDR3 coding DNA: TGTGCCAGCAGTTTAAACAGGGACACTGAAGCTTTCTTT. Translation: CASSLNRDTEAFF.

V gene TRBV19 combines with J gene TRBJ1-2; 10 bases align to TRBD1. J lost 6 bases, V lost 5 bases, and 9 bases had no gene match. CDR1 and CDR2 from the germline V gene are LNHDA and SQIVND (reference sequence). The CDR3 has 15 amino acids. The CDR3 DNA sequence: TGTGCCAGTAGTGACAGGGGGCTCCTTCTCCATGGCTACACCTTC. This encodes CASSDRGLLLHGYTF. Supplemented by reference TRBV19 and TRBJ1-2, the full variable domain reads DGGITQSPKYLFRKEGQNVTLSCEQNLNHDAMYWYRQDPGQGLRLIYYSQIVNDFQKGDIAEGYSVSREKKESFPLTVTSAQKNPTAFYLCASSDRGLLLHGYTFGSGTRLTVV.

J is TRBJ2-6 and V is TRBV3-1 (or the pseudogene TRBV3-2); 7 positions agree with TRBD1. The ends lost 1 base at V and 1 base at J; junction bases unmatched: 10. Germline loops: CDR1 LGHDT, CDR2 YNNKEL (reference sequence). This CDR3 comprises 19 residues. CDR3 coding DNA: TGTGCCAGCAGCCAAGGACCCCCCAGGGGGAATTCTGGGGCCAACGTCCTGACTTTC. Residues: CASSQGPPRGNSGANVLTF.

This clone was counted between two and nine times. This sequence joins TRBV10-3 and TRBJ2-7; 7 bases line up with TRBD1. With V trimmed by 0 bases and J by 1 base, 9 bases remained unmatched. The CDR3 runs to 17 residues. Germline values: CDR1 ENHRY, CDR2 SYGVKD. Here the CDR3 DNA reads TGTGCCATCAGTGAGTCCCTGACAGGGACCCATTCCTACGAGCAGTACTTC. Translating gives CAISESLTGTHSYEQYF.

This chain uses TRBV7-9 with TRBJ1-1; D uncertain. The V gene lost 5 bases and the J gene lost 1 base, with 8 bases spanning the gap. CDR1 is SEHNR, CDR2 FQNEAQ, per germline (reference sequence). The CDR3 spans 13 residues. The DNA of the CDR3 is TGTGCCAGCAGCGAAGCCGGGAACACTGAAGCTTTCTTT. It yields the protein CASSEAGNTEAFF.

This clone was picked up a small number of times. Other DNA sequences of this sample code for an identical CDR3. The rearrangement links TRBV7-9 to TRBJ2-5, with 7 bases aligning to TRBD1. CDR1 and CDR2 from the germline V gene are SEHNR and FQNEAQ (reference sequence). J lost 5 bases, V lost 4 bases, and 7 bases had no gene match. CDR3 length: 14 residues. Here the CDR3 reads CASSSRQGPETQYF. As DNA, the CDR3 is TGTGCCAGCAGCTCCAGACAGGGTCCGGAGACCCAGTACTTC.

This clone was found once. This chain uses TRBV19 with TRBJ2-3; 8 bases fit TRBD2. The CDR3 has 15 residues. Germline CDR1 reads LNHDA; CDR2 reads SQIVND (reference sequence). J gave up 2 bases and V 7 bases, and 8 bases lay outside the gene matches. CDR3 bases: TGTGCCAGTACCCGAGCGGGAGTTCTCACAGATACGCAGTATTTT. Amino acid sequence: CASTRAGVLTDTQYF.

The J gene is TRBJ1-4, the V gene TRBV6-5; 10 positions agree with TRBD1. Trimming took 4 bases from V and 0 from J; bases not matched to a gene: 2. The CDR3 loop spans 16 amino acids. The V gene's germline CDR1 is MNHEY and CDR2 SVGAGI. CDR3 nucleotide sequence: TGTGCCAGCAGTTGGGACAGGGGTCCAACTAATGAAAAACTGTTTTTT. Translated: CASSWDRGPTNEKLFF.

This chain connects TRBV10-2 to TRBJ1-4; D is uncertain. Trimming shortened V by 3 bases and J by 4 bases, and 15 bases separated the two germline ends. Germline CDR1 and CDR2: WSHSY and SAAADI. This CDR3 spans 16 amino acids. DNA of the CDR3: TGCGCCAGCAGTGAAAGCTTCAGGCGAAGTAATGAAAAACTGTTTTTT. This sequence encodes CASSESFRRSNEKLFF.

This clone has more than one count but fewer than ten. This chain links TRBV18 with TRBJ2-2; D is unresolved. The germline V gene encodes CDR1 KGHSH and CDR2 LQKENI. V was trimmed by 3 bases and J by 0 bases, leaving 11 bases between them. This CDR3 has 16 residues. The DNA of the CDR3 is TGTGCCAGCTCACCGACGACTGTTGCGAACACCGGGGAGCTGTTTTTT. This codes for CASSPTTVANTGELFF.